At least ten counts were recorded for the clone carrying this T cell receptor (beta chain). RNA transcripts served as the template for amplifying TCR beta CDR3 regions. The primer set for the first-round RT-PCR of the TCR CDR3 was HTBI. Using its own MiXCR run on the multiplex PCR reads, TCRdb lists one record per CDR3 protein. The data show 300,000 or so distinct CDR3 sequences, about 21% seen once. Patients counted as stable if ophthalmopathy did not develop within 18 months. Diagnosis of hyperthyroidism was new in patients aged 18 to 65, and its duration was under 2 months. PBMCs were derived from roughly 10 ml fresh peripheral blood. Trimming took 5 bases from V and 0 from J; bases not matched to a gene: 5. This CDR3 has 15 amino acids. Germline-derived CDR1 and CDR2 are MDHEN and SYDVKM. This sample is part of a study of T cells in Graves' hyperthyroidism and ophthalmopathy.

The sequencing input was blood. The TCR sequence derives from a woman aged 50 to 65 with Graves' hyperthyroidism. This rearrangement joins TRBV28 to TRBJ1-1; the match to TRBD1 covers 8 bases. The CDR3 bases are TGTGCCAGCAGTCCCCCGACAGGGGTGAACACTGAAGCTTTCTTT. Translating it yields CASSPPTGVNTEAFF. Looking up the rest from reference TRBV28 and TRBJ1-1 gives the full variable domain: DVKVTQSSRYLVKRTGEKVFLECVQDMDHENMFWYRQDPGLGLRLIYFSYDVKMKEKGDIPEGYSVSREKKERFSLILESASTNQTSMYLCASSPPTGVNTEAFFGQGTRLTVV.